This TCR beta chain was sequenced during a study of post-analysis software for immune sequencing data. For the study at large: Included among the disease courses, which were recorded for the cohort, were relapsing-remitting, secondary progressive and progressive-relapsing multiple sclerosis.

Study observations and caveats: Those with multiple sclerosis, the patient group, showed significantly lower normalized Chao1 diversity than controls. TRBV5-6, TRBV5-1 and TRBV20-1 belonged to a set of roughly 5 TRBV segments that were more frequent in patients than controls. Strong co-clustering by F measure was evident for samples that had been prepared in the same batch.

V was shortened by 1 base and J by 1 base, with 11 bases between the two germline ends. The CDR3 runs 14 residues. Germline CDR1 reads DFQATT; CDR2 reads SNEGSKA (reference sequence). Turning to this clonotype: Antigen specificity is unknown.

Libraries were made from TCR beta cDNA, and they carried unique molecular identifiers. T cells numbering about 0.85 to 10 million gave rise to about 540,000 cDNA molecules. One entry per CDR3 protein results from TCRdb running MiXCR on the PCR reads. The data show around 700,000 distinct CDR3 sequences, about 60% seen once. This chain links TRBV20-1 with TRBJ2-7; D may correspond to TRBD1 or TRBD2 (5 bases each). This TCR was sampled from a girl aged 2 to 9 with multiple sclerosis. What was sequenced was blood. The CDR3 loop is CSARAGHRSYEQYF. For the CDR3, the DNA is TGCAGTGCTAGAGCGGGGCATAGATCCTACGAGCAGTACTTC.